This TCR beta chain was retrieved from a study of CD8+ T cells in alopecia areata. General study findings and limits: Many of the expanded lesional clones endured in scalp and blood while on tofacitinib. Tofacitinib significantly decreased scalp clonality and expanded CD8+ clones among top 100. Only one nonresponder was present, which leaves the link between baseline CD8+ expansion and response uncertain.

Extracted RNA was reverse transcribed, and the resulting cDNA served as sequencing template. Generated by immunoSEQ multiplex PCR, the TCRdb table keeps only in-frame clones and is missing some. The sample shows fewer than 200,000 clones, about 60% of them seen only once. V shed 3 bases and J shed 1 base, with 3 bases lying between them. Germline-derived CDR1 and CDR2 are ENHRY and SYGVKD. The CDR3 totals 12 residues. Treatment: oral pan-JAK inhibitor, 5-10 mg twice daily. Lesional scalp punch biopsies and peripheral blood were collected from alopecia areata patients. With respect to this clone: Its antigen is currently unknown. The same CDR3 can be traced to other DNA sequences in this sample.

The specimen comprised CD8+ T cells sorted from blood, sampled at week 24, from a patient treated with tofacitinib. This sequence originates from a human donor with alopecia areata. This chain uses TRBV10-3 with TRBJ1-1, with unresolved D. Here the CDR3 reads CAISDENTEAFF. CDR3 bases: TGTGCCATCAGTGATGAGAACACTGAAGCTTTCTTT.